The 27 T cell receptor beta chains listed next were all sequenced from one sample in a study of cytotoxic CD8 clonotypes in ibrutinib-treated CLL. The repertoire was sequenced with immunoSEQ multiplex PCR; TCRdb's copy has only in-frame clones and lacks some. The sample consists of about 160,000 clones, under 85% of them appearing once. Source: PBMCs, taken after 24 months of ibrutinib treatment. These receptors originate from a human donor with chronic lymphocytic leukemia.

This rearrangement joins TRBV6-1 to TRBJ1-2; 9 nucleotides agree with TRBD1. Germline loops: CDR1 MNHNS, CDR2 SASEGT. The V and J ends lost 10 bases and 2 bases, in that order; junction bases with no gene match: 8. The CDR3 consists of 14 residues. CDR3 DNA sequence: TGTGCCACTTCTCCTGGGACAGGGAACTATGGCTACACCTTC. Translation gives CATSPGTGNYGYTF.

The chain recombines TRBV4-1 with TRBJ1-2; no clear D. V was pared by 1 base and J by 3 bases, with 18 bases between. CDR1 is MGHRA, CDR2 YSYEKL, per germline. The CDR3 sequence is 17 residues long. In DNA form, the CDR3 reads TGCGCCAGCAGCCAAGGACACTACAGCACCTCTGACTATGGCTACACCTTC. This sequence encodes CASSQGHYSTSDYGYTF.

The V call is TRBV19, the J call TRBJ1-2, with unresolved D. V dropped 4 bases and J dropped 3 bases, with 12 bases sitting between them. The CDR3 length is 14 residues. CDR1 LNHDA and CDR2 SQIVND come from the germline V gene (reference sequence). DNA for the CDR3: TGTGCCAGTAGTACGGGGAGGATTGACTATGGCTACACCTTC. Translated: CASSTGRIDYGYTF.

The chain links TRBV19 to TRBJ1-5, with a tentative D call TRBD1 (6 bases). CDR1 and CDR2 (germline): LNHDA, SQIVND (reference sequence). V was shortened by 9 bases and J by 6 bases, with 15 bases between the two germline ends. The CDR3 covers 13 residues. CDR3 residues: CASRGLSRQPQHF. CDR3 bases: TGTGCCAGCAGGGGACTTTCTCGTCAGCCCCAGCATTTT.

The V call is TRBV6-5, the J call TRBJ2-7, with a possible D match to TRBD1 (5 bases). The V and J ends lost 0 bases and 1 base respectively, with 7 bases between them. This CDR3 region has 14 residues. Germline CDR1 is MNHEY and CDR2 is SVGAGI. CDR3 protein: CASSYSTESYEQYF. CDR3 DNA: TGTGCCAGCAGTTACTCGACAGAGTCCTACGAGCAGTACTTC.

The rearrangement joins TRBV18 to TRBJ1-1; D is perhaps TRBD1 (6 bases). This CDR3 spans 16 amino acids. Trimming took off 6 bases at V and 4 bases at J, with 21 bases between the two ends. CDR1 is KGHSH and CDR2 is LQKENI in the germline V gene. The CDR3 region is CASSQTGTRGGTEAFF. The CDR3, as DNA: TGTGCCAGCTCGCAGACCGGGACACGCGGCGGCACTGAAGCTTTCTTT. Using reference TRBV18 and TRBJ1-1 for the parts outside the CDR3, the full variable domain is NAGVMQNPRHLVRRRGQEARLRCSPMKGHSHVYWYRQLPEEGLKFMVYLQKENIIDESGMPKERFSAEFPKEGPSILRIQQVVRGDSAAYFCASSQTGTRGGTEAFFGQGTRLTVV.

This clone showed up just once. A junction boundary mismatches the germline segment, possibly from a read error. The chain carries TRBV6-6 and TRBJ2-7; D is unclear. The CDR3 is 13 residues long. The germline CDR1 and CDR2 sequences are MNHNY and SVGAGI (reference sequence). For the CDR3, the DNA is TGTGCCAGCAGTTACGCAGCTTCCTACGAGCGGTACTTC. Amino acids: CASSYAASYERYF.

This rearrangement joins TRBV6-4 to TRBJ2-5, with a tentative D call TRBD1 (5 bases). The CDR3 consists of 13 residues. V was pared by 8 bases and J by 4 bases, with 14 bases between. Germline CDR1 and CDR2: MRHNA and SNTAGT. The CDR3, as DNA: TGTGCCAGCGGCACAGGTTTTGGAGAGACCCAGTACTTC. It translates to CASGTGFGETQYF.

This chain uses TRBV5-5 with TRBJ1-5; D uncertain. V lost 0 bases, J lost 0 bases, and 7 bases lay in between. The CDR3 consists of 15 residues. CDR1 is SGHKS, CDR2 YYEKEE, per germline (reference sequence). For the CDR3, the DNA is TGTGCCAGCAGCTTGGGGGGTAATAGCAATCAGCCCCAGCATTTT. Its translation is CASSLGGNSNQPQHF.

The CDR3 nucleotides are TGTGCCAGCAGCTTAGCGCTAGCGGGTGTCAATGAGCAGTTCTTC. Its translation: CASSLALAGVNEQFF. This sequence joins TRBV7-2 and TRBJ2-1; 8 bases match TRBD2. Germline CDR1 and CDR2: SGHTA and FQGNSA. V gave up 0 bases and J gave up 6 bases; unmatched junction bases: 4. The CDR3 has 15 residues.

V and J are TRBV5-4 and TRBJ1-2; TRBD1 matches 8 bases. With 3 bases clipped from V and 2 bases from J, the junction kept 0 bases outside the gene matches. Germline values: CDR1 SGHNT, CDR2 YYREEE (reference sequence). The CDR3 consists of 13 residues. The CDR3 bases are TGTGCCAGCAGCTGGGACAGGAACTATGGCTACACCTTC. The encoded protein is CASSWDRNYGYTF. The full variable domain, its missing parts supplied by reference TRBV5-4 and TRBJ1-2, is ETGVTQSPTHLIKTRGQQVTLRCSSQSGHNTVSWYQQALGQGPQFIFQYYREEENGRGNFPPRFSGLQFPNYSSELNVNALELDDSALYLCASSWDRNYGYTFGSGTRLTVV.

A few counts support this clone. The chain uses TRBV28 and TRBJ1-2; a weak D match, TRBD1 (5 bases). The CDR3 is made up of 15 amino acids. V was pared by 5 bases and J by 8 bases, with 21 bases between. Per the germline V gene, CDR1 is MDHEN and CDR2 is SYDVKM. CDR3 protein: CASSLNKGRGDGYTF. CDR3 DNA sequence: TGTGCCAGCAGTCTCAACAAGGGACGGGGGGACGGCTACACCTTC.

The sample holds a few counts of this clone. The gene calls are TRBV6-6 and TRBJ2-7, with 7 bases fitting TRBD1. Germline V gene lookup returns CDR1 MNHNY and CDR2 SVGAGI (reference sequence). V shed 10 bases and J 0 bases; nucleotides not matched to a gene: 3. The CDR3 sequence is 12 residues long. CDR3: CATRDSSYEQYF. The CDR3 DNA reads TGTGCCACTCGGGACAGCTCCTACGAGCAGTACTTC.

The CDR3 is CASSFQGLMETQYF. The CDR3 bases are TGTGCCAGCAGCTTCCAGGGTTTGATGGAGACCCAGTACTTC. The V call is TRBV5-6, the J call TRBJ2-5; weak D call: TRBD1 (5 bases). Germline V gene data show CDR1 as SGHDT and CDR2 as YYEEEE. This CDR3 is 14 amino acids long. V was shortened by 2 bases and J by 5 bases, with 13 bases between the two germline ends.

DNA of the CDR3: TGTGCCAGCAGTTTACCGGGAATAGCCAAAAACATTCAGTACTTC. Translating gives CASSLPGIAKNIQYF. The chain carries TRBV28 and TRBJ2-4; a possible D gene is TRBD2 (5 bases). The V end lost 2 bases, the J end lost 0 bases, and 8 bases lay between the germline ends. This CDR3 region has 15 residues. Germline V CDR1 and CDR2: MDHEN, SYDVKM.

The chain combines TRBV27 with TRBJ2-6; 10 positions agree with TRBD1. The junction had 11 bases not matched to a gene; V was cut back by 8 bases and J by 4 bases. Germline CDR1 and CDR2: MNHEY and SMNVEV (reference sequence). The CDR3 consists of 17 residues. Written as DNA, the CDR3 is TGTGCCAGCTCCCGGGACAGGGGATTAGGAGGGGCCAACGTCCTGACTTTC. It codes for CASSRDRGLGGANVLTF.

This clone was counted only a few times. V usage is TRBV30 and J usage is TRBJ1-1; TRBD1 is a possible D gene (6 bases). CDR3 length: 13 amino acids. The ends were cut back, 3 bases at V and 4 bases at J, with 12 bases in the middle. The germline V gene has CDR1 GTSNPN and CDR2 SVGIG (reference sequence). The CDR3 loop reads CAWSRQALTEAFF. In nucleotides, the CDR3 is TGTGCCTGGAGCCGACAGGCCCTCACTGAAGCTTTCTTT.

The chain uses TRBV11-2 and TRBJ2-7; a weak D match, TRBD1 (6 bases). Per germline, CDR1 SGHAT and CDR2 FQNNGV. V was shortened by 3 bases and J by 2 bases, with 14 bases between the two germline ends. CDR3 length: 15 amino acids. The CDR3 nucleotides are TGTGCCAGCAGCTTGAGTACAGGGCGGACCTACGAGCAGTACTTC. This translates into CASSLSTGRTYEQYF.

As to this clone: Other DNA sequences in this specimen translate into the identical CDR3. V gene TRBV18 combines with J gene TRBJ2-1, with a possible D match to TRBD1 (5 bases). The CDR3 consists of 14 residues. Trimming cost V 3 bases and J 0 bases, with 6 bases left between them. Germline V gene sequence: CDR1 KGHSH, CDR2 LQKENI. CDR3 DNA sequence: TGTGCCAGCTCACCTAGGGGCTCCTACAATGAGCAGTTCTTC. This sequence encodes CASSPRGSYNEQFF. Using reference TRBV18 and TRBJ2-1 for the parts outside the CDR3, the full variable domain is NAGVMQNPRHLVRRRGQEARLRCSPMKGHSHVYWYRQLPEEGLKFMVYLQKENIIDESGMPKERFSAEFPKEGPSILRIQQVVRGDSAAYFCASSPRGSYNEQFFGPGTRLTVL.

The gene calls are TRBV4-1 and TRBJ1-2; D is uncertain. V dropped 3 bases and J dropped 2 bases, with 16 bases sitting between them. The CDR3 is 16 amino acids. Germline loops: CDR1 MGHRA, CDR2 YSYEKL. The CDR3 sequence: CASSQGIGVGNYGYTF. CDR3 DNA sequence: TGCGCCAGCAGCCAGGGGATCGGTGTCGGCAACTATGGCTACACCTTC.

The V call is TRBV19, the J call TRBJ2-7, with D uncertain. Per germline, CDR1 LNHDA and CDR2 SQIVND (reference sequence). This CDR3 contains 15 residues. V dropped 3 bases and J dropped 2 bases, with 14 bases sitting between them. CDR3 in amino acids: CASSINIGGTYEQYF. For the CDR3, the DNA is TGTGCCAGTAGTATTAATATCGGCGGAACCTACGAGCAGTACTTC.

The sample holds one count of this clone. The chain is built from TRBV19 and TRBJ2-4; 7 bases match TRBD1. V shed 4 bases and J 0 bases; nucleotides not matched to a gene: 12. Per germline, CDR1 LNHDA and CDR2 SQIVND (reference sequence). The CDR3 sequence is 18 residues long. The CDR3 is CASSTSGTASLAKNIQYF. The CDR3 DNA reads as TGTGCCAGTAGTACTTCCGGGACAGCTTCCCTAGCCAAAAACATTCAGTACTTC.

The V gene is TRBV5-4, the J gene TRBJ1-1; D might be TRBD1 (6 bases). The CDR3 covers 14 residues. Trimming took 4 bases from V and 5 from J, leaving 15 bases between them. Germline assignment: CDR1 SGHNT and CDR2 YYREEE (reference sequence). Here the CDR3 DNA reads TGTGCCAGCAGCAAGACAGGACAGCGGACTGAAGCTTTCTTT. It codes for CASSKTGQRTEAFF. Complete variable domain (other parts from reference TRBV5-4 and TRBJ1-1): ETGVTQSPTHLIKTRGQQVTLRCSSQSGHNTVSWYQQALGQGPQFIFQYYREEENGRGNFPPRFSGLQFPNYSSELNVNALELDDSALYLCASSKTGQRTEAFFGQGTRLTVV.

This chain uses TRBV28 with TRBJ1-5; a weak D match, TRBD1 (6 bases). The CDR3 length is 15 residues. The germline gives CDR1 MDHEN, CDR2 SYDVKM. The V end lost 6 bases, the J end lost 4 bases, and 16 bases lay between the germline ends. The chain's CDR3 is CASSPTGQGNQPQHF. CDR3 DNA: TGTGCCAGCAGCCCGACAGGTCAAGGAAATCAGCCCCAGCATTTT.

This rearrangement joins TRBV2 to TRBJ2-2; 7 bases agree with TRBD2. The V segment lost 1 base and the J segment 5 bases; nucleotides outside the gene matches: 4. The CDR3 extends over 15 amino acids. The germline CDR1 and CDR2 sequences are SNHLY and FYNNEI. The CDR3 region has the DNA TGTGCCAGCAGTGAAGGCGGGAGCGGAACCGGGGAGCTGTTTTTT. This encodes CASSEGGSGTGELFF.

The chain joins TRBV6-5 to TRBJ2-5; no firm D call. Germline V gives CDR1 MNHEY, CDR2 SVGAGI. V was cut by 4 bases and J by 5 bases, with 17 bases left in between. The CDR3 is 15 residues long. CDR3 in DNA: TGTGCCAGCAGTTTTCGACGCTATCAAAGCGAGACCCAGTACTTC. Translating it yields CASSFRRYQSETQYF.

V gene TRBV27 combines with J gene TRBJ2-5, with TRBD1 matching over 12 bases. The CDR3 totals 19 residues. Germline CDR1 and CDR2: MNHEY and SMNVEV (reference sequence). Trimming cost V 0 bases and J 5 bases; bases outside gene matches: 13. CDR3 sequence: CASSLSYSGTGGARETQYF. Written as DNA, the CDR3 is TGTGCCAGCAGTTTATCGTACTCCGGGACAGGGGGCGCGAGGGAGACCCAGTACTTC.